This T cell receptor beta chain was profiled in a study of immune evolution from preneoplasia to lung adenocarcinoma. Profiled with immunoSEQ multiplex PCR; TCRdb holds only in-frame clones, not every one. In the table there are about 4,800 clones, more than 75% of which are singletons. The CDR3 consists of 15 residues. Germline values: CDR1 SGHTS, CDR2 YDEGEE. Unmatched junction bases numbered 3, after V lost 0 bases and J lost 0 bases. The chain combines TRBV5-8 with TRBJ2-7; 7 nucleotides agree with TRBD1. Sequencing was performed on FFPE lung adenocarcinoma in situ tissue. The TCR originated in a person between 65 and 79 years old with lung adenocarcinoma. Here the CDR3 reads CASSLAGQNSYEQYF. Here the CDR3 DNA reads TGTGCCAGCAGCTTGGCGGGACAGAACTCCTACGAGCAGTACTTC.